The rows below give T cell receptor beta chains drawn from one sample of a study of T cell responses to AZD1222 COVID-19 vaccine. TCRdb keeps only in-frame clones here, not all; method: immunoSEQ multiplex PCR. The sample includes roughly 93,000 clones, roughly 87% of them seen just once. The sample in question was peripheral blood, obtained 28 days after the second AZD1222 dose. These receptors were taken from an adult who received the AZD1222 COVID-19 vaccine. The CDR3 runs from the conserved cysteine through the conserved F or W. D genes are given only for firm matches. Expanded clones are given a class, and other clones once, few, many or no size at all.

TRBJ2-7 - TRBV6-5 - CASSYGGPHYEQYF TGTGCCAGCAGTTACGGGGGGCCTCACTACGAGCAGTACTTC
TRBJ1-1 once TRBV4-1 - CASSQVAAEAFF TGCGCCAGCAGCCAAGTCGCCGCTGAAGCTTTCTTT
TRBJ1-5 - TRBV6-2/TRBV6-3 TRBD1 CASSHSSRTGHNQPQHF TGTGCCAGCAGCCACTCGTCCCGGACAGGCCACAATCAGCCCCAGCATTTT
TRBJ2-6 - TRBV10-2 TRBD1 CASSNLVVAGGINGANVLTF TGCGCCAGCAGTAACCTAGTCGTGGCAGGGGGCATCAATGGGGCCAACGTCCTGACTTTC
TRBJ2-5 - TRBV7-2 - CASSQRAGNQETQYF TGTGCCAGCAGTCAAAGGGCGGGGAACCAAGAGACCCAGTACTTC
TRBJ2-5 - TRBV7-2 - CASSLYQETQYF TGTGCCAGCAGCTTGTACCAAGAGACCCAGTACTTC
TRBJ2-1 - TRBV6-5 - CASRTYSEQFF TGTGCCAGTCGGACTTACAGTGAGCAGTTCTTC
TRBJ2-3 - TRBV3-1/TRBV3-2 - CASSQDGYEGSTDTQYF TGTGCCAGCAGCCAAGATGGTTATGAAGGGAGCACAGATACGCAGTATTTT
TRBJ2-3 - TRBV28 TRBD2 CASSFFSLAERDTQYF TGTGCCAGCAGTTTTTTCAGTCTAGCGGAAAGAGATACGCAGTATTTT
TRBJ1-4 - TRBV28 - CASSSLRATNEKLFF TGTGCCAGCAGTTCCCTCCGGGCAACTAATGAAAAACTGTTTTTT
TRBJ2-3 - TRBV6-4 TRBD2 CASSPPGLAGGGDTQYF TGTGCCAGCAGTCCTCCGGGACTAGCGGGGGGAGGTGATACGCAGTATTTT
TRBJ2-5 - TRBV25-1 TRBD1 CASSSGTGQETQYF TGTGCCAGCTCATCCGGGACAGGGCAAGAGACCCAGTACTTC
TRBJ2-5 - TRBV9 - CASSVAWGRETQYF TGTGCCAGCAGCGTAGCTTGGGGTCGAGAGACCCAGTACTTC
TRBJ2-1 - TRBV10-3 TRBD1 CAIRGTGGNEQFF TGTGCCATCAGGGGGACAGGGGGTAATGAGCAGTTCTTC
TRBJ2-2 - TRBV11-3 - CASSPGGSSNTGELFF TGTGCCAGCAGCCCAGGGGGGTCCTCGAACACCGGGGAGCTGTTTTTT
TRBJ2-7 - TRBV20-1 - CSASQGGYEQYF TGCAGTGCTAGTCAGGGGGGCTACGAGCAGTACTTC
TRBJ1-2 - TRBV19 TRBD1 CASSTGGPDGYTF TGTGCCAGTAGTACAGGGGGTCCGGATGGCTACACCTTC
TRBJ2-5 - TRBV9 - CASSPRTAKETQYF TGTGCCAGCAGCCCCCGGACGGCCAAAGAGACCCAGTACTTC
TRBJ1-5 - TRBV19 - CARRQPYSNQPQHF TGTGCCAGGAGACAGCCATATAGCAATCAGCCCCAGCATTTT
TRBJ1-2 - TRBV28 TRBD1 CASREGGAGDRVFRYTF TGTGCCAGCAGAGAAGGGGGGGCTGGGGACAGGGTTTTTCGCTACACCTTC
TRBJ2-7 - TRBV11-2 TRBD2 CASSPQTGLAGVRSYEQYF TGTGCCAGCAGCCCCCAAACAGGCCTAGCGGGGGTCCGCTCCTACGAGCAGTACTTC
TRBJ2-7 - TRBV7-9 TRBD1 CASSLRQGVGYF TGTGCCAGCAGCTTAAGACAGGGTGTCGGGTACTTC
TRBJ2-1 - TRBV5-5 - CASSKEGLGTTPNGDEQFF TGTGCCAGCAGCAAGGAGGGGCTGGGGACCACACCTAATGGCGATGAGCAGTTCTTC
TRBJ1-2 - TRBV9 - CASSVRASYGYTF TGTGCCAGCAGCGTAAGGGCCTCCTATGGCTACACCTTC
TRBJ2-5 - TRBV5-1 - CASSPYPDSNQETQYF TGCGCCAGCAGCCCATACCCGGACAGTAACCAAGAGACCCAGTACTTC
TRBJ1-2 - TRBV28 - CASSGEYPGGYTF TGTGCCAGCAGTGGAGAATACCCAGGTGGCTACACCTTC
TRBJ2-3 - TRBV19 TRBD2 CASSLGSGSGAAYTQYF TGTGCCAGTAGTCTGGGTAGCGGTAGCGGGGCTGCCTATACGCAGTATTTT
TRBJ2-7 few TRBV9 TRBD2 CASSVDGGENYEQYF TGTGCCAGCAGCGTAGATGGGGGGGAAAACTACGAGCAGTACTTC
TRBJ1-4 - TRBV25-1 - CASSMSLTNEKLFF TGTGCCAGCAGTATGTCCCTAACTAATGAAAAACTGTTTTTT
TRBJ2-7 - TRBV29-1 - CSVGAGTVYEQYF TGCAGCGTGGGCGCCGGGACGGTCTACGAGCAGTACTTC
TRBJ2-7 - TRBV27 - CASAPNLTYEQYF TGTGCCAGCGCCCCGAACCTTACCTACGAGCAGTACTTC
TRBJ1-1 - TRBV5-4 - CASSLDLVTAAEAFF TGTGCCAGCAGCTTGGATTTGGTCACAGCGGCTGAAGCTTTCTTT
TRBJ2-1 few TRBV6-4 TRBD2 CASSDSAGAYNEQFF TGTGCCAGCAGTGACTCAGCGGGGGCCTACAATGAGCAGTTCTTC
TRBJ1-2 - TRBV5-1 TRBD1 CASSPGQGSNYGYTF TGCGCCAGCAGCCCCGGACAGGGTTCTAACTATGGCTACACCTTC
TRBJ2-5 - TRBV19 TRBD2 CASSIIRTSGGEYQETQYF TGTGCCAGTAGTATTATAAGGACTAGCGGGGGGGAGTACCAAGAGACCCAGTACTTC
TRBJ2-7 - TRBV9 - CASSVGGTRSYEQYF TGTGCCAGCAGCGTAGGGGGGACCAGATCCTACGAGCAGTACTTC
TRBJ2-1 - TRBV1 - CTSSQDQERGAAEQFF TGCACCAGCAGCCAAGATCAGGAGCGGGGGGCAGCTGAGCAGTTCTTC
TRBJ1-4 - TRBV6-5 TRBD1 CASRLDRTFF TGTGCCAGCAGACTGGACAGGACGTTTTTT
TRBJ2-1 - TRBV2 - CASGRGAEQFF TGTGCCAGCGGCAGGGGCGCTGAGCAGTTCTTC
TRBJ2-3 - TRBV7-2 TRBD2 CASSLVPLAGADTQYF TGTGCCAGCAGCTTAGTTCCCCTAGCGGGGGCAGATACGCAGTATTTT
TRBJ1-3 - TRBV4-3 - CASSVSTAVSGGNTIYF TGCGCCAGCAGCGTCAGTACAGCGGTATCGGGAGGAAACACCATATATTTT
TRBJ1-5 - TRBV19 - CASNGGGQPQHF TGTGCCAGTAATGGGGGAGGCCAGCCCCAGCATTTT
TRBJ2-7 once TRBV27 - CASSLGREYEQYF TGTGCCAGCAGTTTAGGCAGGGAATACGAGCAGTACTTC
TRBJ1-2 - TRBV7-9 - CASSLGGTGYTF TGTGCCAGCAGCTTAGGTGGGACTGGCTACACCTTC
TRBJ1-1 - TRBV30 TRBD1 CAWAGRDRGLRDTEAFF TGTGCCTGGGCTGGCCGGGACAGGGGGCTTCGGGACACTGAAGCTTTCTTT